This TCR beta chain derives from a study of T cells after yellow fever vaccination. Study results and limitations: Relatively few clonotypes were ones that appeared in both CD4 and CD8 compartments. Detected again after the booster were most primary-vaccination clones, at 96% CD4 and around 91% CD8.

Researchers made TCR cDNA using 5'RACE template switching, and this step added a universal primer site and UMIs. From the 5' RACE reads, TCRdb called clonotypes with MiXCR, one entry per CDR3 protein. The sample lists roughly 140,000 distinct CDR3 sequences, about 8% occurring once. This clonotype was detected ten times or more. The antigen is not known. The CDR3 consists of 12 residues. CDR1 is SQVTM and CDR2 is ANQGSEA in the germline V gene. V was trimmed by 3 bases and J by 4 bases, leaving 8 bases between them. The receptor's source is a young man who received the YFV17D yellow fever vaccine. The chain couples TRBV29-1 to TRBJ2-3; tentative D call: TRBD1 (5 bases). The source was CD4+ T cells sorted from PBMCs, collected 5 days after the yellow fever booster vaccination. In nucleotides, the CDR3 is TGCAGCGTTGACAGGGTTGCAGATACGCAGTATTTT. This sequence encodes CSVDRVADTQYF.